This T cell receptor (beta chain) was recorded in a study of regulatory T cells in long-lasting Graves disease (dated by TCRdb to the early 2020s). About the study as a whole: Persistent Graves' disease was defined as persistently positive TSH receptor autoantibodies together with antithyroid drug treatment for over 5 years. In the clinical cohort, patients with persistent Graves' disease had used antithyroid drugs for an average of about 9.4 years. A total of approximately 35 samples underwent TCR sequencing: some 13 from persistent and about 20 from newly diagnosed Graves' disease patients. Peripheral blood TCR sequencing and RNA sequencing compared persistent Graves' disease patients with newly diagnosed Graves' disease patients. The study was conducted in China and was registered as a clinical trial. The full study reports these points: The study examined only peripheral blood because the primary lesion, thyroid tissue, could not be accessed. The authors noted that the small sample size was a limitation that may lower accuracy. Persistent Graves' disease patients showed lower TCR Shannon entropy and fewer highly expanded clones than newly diagnosed patients, suggesting clonal expansion. More public clonotypes were shared among persistent patients (approximately 3,000) than among newly diagnosed patients (more than 900). Sequencing and analysis were restricted to the TCR beta chain. Preferential use of TRBV28, TRBJ1-2 and TRBJ2-5 was observed in persistent disease, whereas TRBV20-1 and TRBJ2-1 were favored in newly diagnosed disease.

The meaning of the sample's time point label: persistent/refractory GD, antithyroid drugs over 5 years with positive TRAb. RNA was extracted from PBMCs in TRIzol for both TCR sequencing and RNA sequencing. The diagnosis of Graves' disease was made according to American Thyroid Association guidelines. Patients for the study were recruited at an endocrinology department in Xi'an, China. Each patient gave 7 to 9.5 milliliters of peripheral blood, collected in an EDTA anticoagulant tube. Ficoll Paque Plus density gradient separation was used to isolate PBMCs, and no further T cell sorting was performed. An Agilent 2100 Bioanalyzer and agarose gel were used to check RNA quality, and a NanoDrop 2000 was used to measure RNA concentration. Libraries were built with multiplex PCR. Instrument on record: Illumina HiSeq 4000. To build TCR beta libraries, CDR3 regions were amplified by Arm-PCR using iRepertoire HTBI primers. Gel purification was performed on PCR products prior to sequencing. The authors' analysis ran thus. Gene usage analysis of CDR3 amino acid clonotypes relied on the 60 or so TRBV and 15 or so TRBJ segments identified across samples. COPE and FqMerger were used to merge the filtered high-quality paired reads into contigs. Contigs were aligned with BLAST to IMGT TRBV, TRBD and TRBJ reference genes, and CDR3 was defined per IMGT. Any clonotype with a frequency above 0.1% was classified as a highly expanded clone. Repertoire diversity was measured by Shannon entropy, and V-J evenness by the Gini coefficient. A clonotype was considered public if more than one individual shared it. TCRdb reprocessing: public reads trimmed at Q25 with fastp, clones called with MiXCR, in-frame beta chains kept. Rows are unified per CDR3 protein, each entry keeping the most common DNA and genes. The V and J calls follow TCRdb's processing rather than the paper's. The sample data list 400,000 to 500,000 distinct CDR3 sequences, and about 22% of these were observed just once. Roughly 7% of the sample is held by the ten biggest clonotypes.

The CDR3 numbers 15 residues from cysteine through phenylalanine. Only the CDR3 region is kept as DNA, spanning 45 bases read in frame from base 1. CDR1 LNHDA and CDR2 SQIVND were looked up in the germline V gene (reference sequence). Trimming leaves V shorter by 6 bases and J shorter by 8 bases, with the junction holding 10 bases beyond the gene matches. This clonotype was found a few times. Its specific antigen is unknown. No much larger clonotype is one base removed from it; base qualities were not supplied. Sequencing was performed on peripheral blood mononuclear cells (PBMCs), taken when the disease was refractory, from a patient treated with antithyroid drugs. Recombination connected TRBV19 to TRBJ1-2; TRBD1 matches 12 bases in the middle. The TCR sequence derives from a female donor with Graves disease. The CDR3: CASRPPGQGARGYTF. The DNA sequence is TGTGCCAGTAGGCCACCGGGACAGGGGGCACGGGGCTACACCTTC.